What follows are 27 T cell receptor beta chains derived from one specimen sequenced in a study of OX40 agonist ivuxolimab in advanced cancers. Library prep was done by the immunoSEQ multiplex PCR assay. The clones in this table, taken by TCRdb from immuneACCESS, are in-frame only. Not every clone is retained; where verified, under half of the shortfall comes from an unresolved V gene, and the cause of the rest is unknown. This sample comprises tens of thousands of clones, more than 85% of them detected only once. Around 2.3% of the sample belongs to the ten largest clones. The starting material was CD4+ or CD8+ T cells sorted from blood, obtained in a trial of the OX40 agonist ivuxolimab. These receptors were collected from an adult with an advanced solid tumor such as melanoma, head and neck, liver or kidney cancer.

This clone was observed a handful of times. The V and J genes are TRBV7-9 and TRBJ2-1; a possible D gene is TRBD2 (7 bases). Germline CDR1 SEHNR, CDR2 FQNEAQ (reference sequence). The CDR3 spans 17 residues. The V and J ends lost 5 bases and 8 bases respectively, with 25 bases between them. The chain's CDR3 is CASSPRGGGALSDEQFF. CDR3 DNA sequence: TGTGCCAGCAGCCCCCGAGGAGGGGGGGCACTTTCGGATGAGCAGTTCTTC.

This clone was observed once. The V gene is TRBV7-3, the J gene TRBJ2-2; maybe TRBD1 (6 bases). CDR3 size: 16 residues. Germline lookup yields CDR1 SGHTA and CDR2 FQGTGA. Trimming shortened V by 5 bases and J by 0 bases, and 13 bases separated the two germline ends. The CDR3 reads CASSQPGTPNTGELFF. As DNA, the CDR3 is TGTGCCAGCAGCCAACCCGGGACACCGAACACCGGGGAGCTGTTTTTT. The full variable domain, its missing parts supplied by reference TRBV7-3 and TRBJ2-2, is GAGVSQTPSNKVTEKGKYVELRCDPISGHTALYWYRQSLGQGPEFLIYFQGTGAADDSGLPNDRFFAVRPEGSVSTLKIQRTERGDSAVYLCASSQPGTPNTGELFFGEGSRLTVL.

V is TRBV15 and J is TRBJ2-3, with 7 bases lining up with TRBD1. CDR3 length: 17 amino acids. CDR1 is LNHNV, CDR2 YYDKDF, per germline (reference sequence). The ends lost 1 base at V and 0 bases at J; junction bases unmatched: 7. CDR3 residues: CATSRVRQGQSTDTQYF. For the CDR3, the DNA is TGTGCCACCAGCAGAGTCCGACAGGGTCAAAGCACAGATACGCAGTATTTT.

Notes on this clone: Other DNA sequences of this sample code for an identical CDR3. The J gene is TRBJ1-3, the V gene TRBV6-5, with D hard to call. CDR1 is MNHEY, CDR2 SVGAGI, per germline. The CDR3 extends over 13 amino acids. V shed 2 bases and J shed 2 bases, with 4 bases lying between them. As DNA, the CDR3 is TGTGCCAGCAGTTACCGCGCTGGAAACACCATATATTTT. Translating gives CASSYRAGNTIYF.

This clone was detected once. V gene TRBV7-2 combines with J gene TRBJ2-1; D ambiguous. The CDR3 contains 15 residues. In germline, CDR1 is SGHTA, CDR2 FQGNSA. The V gene lost 3 bases and the J gene lost 7 bases, with 16 bases spanning the gap. In DNA, the CDR3 is TGTGCCAGCAGCTTGTCTGCATTCTTATCAAATGAGCAGTTCTTC. This codes for CASSLSAFLSNEQFF.

This clone was found a few times. The rearrangement links TRBV5-4 to TRBJ1-1, with no clear D. The CDR3 contains 13 residues. The germline V gene encodes CDR1 SGHNT and CDR2 YYREEE (reference sequence). The V end was cut by 4 bases, the J end by 0 bases, with 7 bases between. The CDR3 nucleotides read TGTGCCAGCAGCCTCGATATGAACACTGAAGCTTTCTTT. Translated, it gives CASSLDMNTEAFF.

V and J are TRBV5-6 and TRBJ2-5; the match to TRBD2 covers 7 bases. The CDR3 runs to 14 residues. J lost 1 base, V lost 4 bases, and 4 bases had no gene match. Per germline, CDR1 SGHDT and CDR2 YYEEEE. The CDR3, as DNA: TGTGCCAGCAGCCCGACTAGCATCCAAGAGACCCAGTACTTC. This translates into CASSPTSIQETQYF.

J is TRBJ1-1 and V is TRBV18; 7 nucleotides line up with TRBD1. Germline values: CDR1 KGHSH, CDR2 LQKENI. With 1 base clipped from V and 1 base from J, the junction kept 6 bases outside the gene matches. The CDR3 sequence is 16 residues long. CDR3 in amino acids: CASSPLTGRQNTEAFF. CDR3 DNA: TGTGCCAGCTCACCACTGACAGGGAGGCAGAACACTGAAGCTTTCTTT.

This clone was found once. The rearrangement joins TRBV7-2 to TRBJ2-3; 8 bases align to TRBD1. Trimming removed 5 bases from V and 1 base from J; junction bases left unmatched: 2. Germline CDR1 reads SGHTA; CDR2 reads FQGNSA. CDR3 length: 14 residues. CDR3 protein: CASSTGQGTDTQYF. CDR3 nucleotides: TGTGCCAGCAGCACGGGACAGGGCACAGATACGCAGTATTTT.

The V call is TRBV18, the J call TRBJ2-3; D unresolved. Trimming stripped 2 bases from V and 5 bases from J, with 8 bases between. In germline, CDR1 is KGHSH, CDR2 LQKENI. This CDR3 has 13 amino acids. The CDR3 nucleotides are TGTGCCAGCTCACCAACGATAGAAGATACGCAGTATTTT. Translated: CASSPTIEDTQYF.

V gene TRBV11-2 combines with J gene TRBJ2-3, with TRBD1 matching 8 bases. CDR1 and CDR2 from the germline V gene are SGHAT and FQNNGV. The CDR3 consists of 15 residues. J lost 2 bases, V lost 5 bases, and 6 bases had no gene match. The CDR3 reads CASSINRGDTDTQYF. In DNA form, the CDR3 reads TGTGCCAGCAGCATCAACAGGGGGGACACAGATACGCAGTATTTT.

This clone occurred once. This chain connects TRBV11-1 to TRBJ2-3; D is perhaps TRBD1 (7 bases). Germline values: CDR1 SGHAT, CDR2 FQDESV (reference sequence). This CDR3 contains 12 residues. V lost 7 bases to trimming and J lost 5 bases, with 10 bases between them. CDR3: CASTQGGDTQYF. The CDR3 DNA reads TGTGCCAGCACGCAGGGGGGAGATACGCAGTATTTT.

This rearrangement joins TRBV11-3 to TRBJ2-4; 8 bases line up with TRBD1. After removal of 6 bases from V and 4 bases from J, the junction contained 8 bases not matched to a gene. The germline gives CDR1 SGHNT, CDR2 YENEEA. This CDR3 spans 15 amino acids. CDR3 bases: TGTGCCAGCAGTATTGCGGGACAGGTGAAAAACATTCAGTACTTC. This translates into CASSIAGQVKNIQYF.

This clone was counted a single time. The V call is TRBV5-1, the J call TRBJ1-1, with 7 bases aligning to TRBD1. Trimming at V came to 4 bases and at J to 4 bases, leaving 13 bases not matched to a gene. This CDR3 is built from 16 residues. Germline CDR1 and CDR2: SGHRS and YFSETQ. This CDR3 reads CASSLQNRGQGTEAFF. The CDR3 nucleotides are TGCGCCAGCAGCCTCCAAAACAGGGGCCAGGGCACTGAAGCTTTCTTT.

J is TRBJ1-1 and V is TRBV7-9, with D maybe TRBD1 (5 bases). Germline loops: CDR1 SEHNR, CDR2 FQNEAQ (reference sequence). CDR3 length: 12 residues. V was cut by 6 bases and J by 7 bases, with 12 bases left in between. In DNA, the CDR3 is TGTGCCAGCAGGCCCGGGGCGGGTGAAGCTTTCTTT. Amino acids: CASRPGAGEAFF. Combining the CDR3 with reference TRBV7-9 and TRBJ1-1 gives the whole variable domain DTGVSQNPRHKITKRGQNVTFRCDPISEHNRLYWYRQTLGQGPEFLTYFQNEAQLEKSRLLSDRFSAERPKGSFSTLEIQRTEQGDSAMYLCASRPGAGEAFFGQGTRLTVV.

The V and J genes are TRBV6-5 and TRBJ2-7, with 12 bases that match TRBD2. V shed 5 bases, J shed 4 bases, and the junction held 3 bases outside the gene matches. From germline, CDR1 is MNHEY and CDR2 SVGAGI. This CDR3 region has 14 residues. CDR3: CASSKGLAGYEQYF. The CDR3 DNA follows: TGTGCCAGCAGTAAAGGACTAGCGGGATACGAGCAGTACTTC.

The chain is built from TRBV2 and TRBJ1-2, with D possibly matching TRBD1 (5 bases). V was clipped by 4 bases and J by 6 bases, with 12 bases between them. Germline CDR1 and CDR2: SNHLY and FYNNEI. The CDR3 sequence is 13 residues long. CDR3 bases: TGTGCCAGCAGTGTCAGGCAGGGCGATGGCTACACCTTC. Translated, it gives CASSVRQGDGYTF.

V usage is TRBV6-5 and J usage is TRBJ2-7; maybe TRBD2 (6 bases). Germline V gene data show CDR1 as MNHEY and CDR2 as SVGAGI. V lost 0 bases to trimming and J lost 3 bases, with 12 bases between them. The CDR3 loop spans 15 amino acids. In DNA form, the CDR3 reads TGTGCCAGCAGTTACTCCCGGGACTTGGGCTACGAGCAGTACTTC. It yields the protein CASSYSRDLGYEQYF.

This clone appeared once. V gene TRBV11-3 combines with J gene TRBJ2-1; D is unresolved. CDR3 length: 14 residues. Germline assignment: CDR1 SGHNT and CDR2 YENEEA. Deletions cut 0 bases from V and 5 bases from J, with 8 bases between. The CDR3 region has the DNA TGTGCCAGCAGCTTAGATTCCCCTAACAATGAGCAGTTCTTC. This encodes CASSLDSPNNEQFF.

The chain uses TRBV2 and TRBJ2-7, with 7 bases fitting TRBD2. The CDR3 loop spans 14 amino acids. Germline V CDR1 and CDR2: SNHLY, FYNNEI. Trimming took 10 bases from V and 0 from J; bases not matched to a gene: 9. The CDR3 here is CATYGSGDSYEQYF. The CDR3 DNA follows: TGTGCCACCTACGGGAGCGGGGACTCCTACGAGCAGTACTTC.

CDR3 DNA: TGCGCCAGCAGCTCAGGACTCACGGGGGTCGGGGAGCTGTTTTTT. This codes for CASSSGLTGVGELFF. V is TRBV5-1 and J is TRBJ2-2, with D perhaps matching TRBD2 (6 bases). The CDR3 has 15 residues. The germline V and J ends were trimmed by 3 bases and 7 bases, with 16 bases remaining between them. Germline CDR1 reads SGHRS; CDR2 reads YFSETQ. Variable domain in full (rest from reference TRBV5-1 and TRBJ2-2): KAGVTQTPRYLIKTRGQQVTLSCSPISGHRSVSWYQQTPGQGLQFLFEYFSETQRNKGNFPGRFSGRQFSNSRSEMNVSTLELGDSALYLCASSSGLTGVGELFFGEGSRLTVL.

This clone turned up a few times. The chain links TRBV16 to TRBJ1-2, with a tentative D call TRBD1 (6 bases). The germline CDR1 and CDR2 sequences are KGHSY and FQNENV. The V and J ends lost 5 bases and 4 bases respectively, with 8 bases between them. The CDR3 loop spans 12 amino acids. In nucleotides, the CDR3 is TGTGCCAGCAGCGGACAGAGCTATGGCTACACCTTC. Amino acid sequence: CASSGQSYGYTF.

The chain has TRBV6-1 and TRBJ2-3; D call uncertain. The germline V gene has CDR1 MNHNS and CDR2 SASEGT. CDR3 length equals 14 residues. V lost 7 bases to trimming and J lost 0 bases, with 11 bases between them. The CDR3 loop is CASTLLTSTDTQYF. In nucleotides, the CDR3 is TGTGCCAGCACCCTCCTTACTAGCACAGATACGCAGTATTTT.

CDR3 protein: CASTGGLYEQYF. The CDR3, as DNA: TGTGCCAGCACGGGCGGGTTGTACGAGCAGTACTTC. This rearrangement joins TRBV28 to TRBJ2-7; D is perhaps TRBD2 (5 bases). This CDR3 contains 12 residues. Germline V gives CDR1 MDHEN, CDR2 SYDVKM. Trimming removed 7 bases at V and 4 bases at J, with 11 bases between.

The chain recombines TRBV7-2 with TRBJ2-1; D uncertain. V was pared by 4 bases and J by 1 base, with 11 bases between. CDR3 length equals 15 residues. CDR1 is SGHTA, CDR2 FQGNSA, per germline. The CDR3 DNA is TGTGCCAGCAGCTCCCCGAACCTGTCCTACAATGAGCAGTTCTTC. It is translated as CASSSPNLSYNEQFF. Complete variable domain (other parts from reference TRBV7-2 and TRBJ2-1): GAGVSQSPSNKVTEKGKDVELRCDPISGHTALYWYRQSLGQGLEFLIYFQGNSAPDKSGLPSDRFSAERTGGSVSTLTIQRTQQEDSAVYLCASSSPNLSYNEQFFGPGTRLTVL.

This clone was found once. The gene calls are TRBV11-3 and TRBJ2-2, with D unresolved. Germline V gene lookup returns CDR1 SGHNT and CDR2 YENEEA. The CDR3 runs to 14 residues. Trimming cost V 2 bases and J 6 bases, with 10 bases left between them. The CDR3 DNA follows: TGTGCCAGCAGCTTAAACCCATATTCCGGGGAGCTGTTTTTT. Translated: CASSLNPYSGELFF.

This rearrangement joins TRBV18 to TRBJ2-2; D uncertain. V dropped 0 bases and J dropped 6 bases, with 11 bases sitting between them. In germline, CDR1 is KGHSH, CDR2 LQKENI. There are 15 residues in the CDR3. CDR3 amino acids: CASSPPGIASGELFF. In DNA form, the CDR3 reads TGTGCCAGCTCACCACCGGGGATCGCGTCCGGGGAGCTGTTTTTT.